The entry below describes one T cell receptor (beta chain). TCRdb's copy holds only in-frame clones and misses some; the assay was immunoSEQ multiplex PCR. In the table there are some 200,000 clones, around 89% of which are singletons. The CDR3 has 13 residues. CDR1 and CDR2 from the germline V gene are KGHSH and LQKENI. Between the trimmed V and J ends, which lost 2 bases and 8 bases, there was a span of 12 bases. This sample was taken from a study of blood T cell repertoires in COVID-19. What was sequenced was peripheral blood. The gene calls are TRBV18 and TRBJ1-2; D not certain. The TCR originated in a man in his forties or fifties with active or convalescent COVID-19. CDR3 DNA sequence: TGTGCCAGCTCACCAGGCAGGTTCGGCGGCTACACCTTC. It codes for CASSPGRFGGYTF.